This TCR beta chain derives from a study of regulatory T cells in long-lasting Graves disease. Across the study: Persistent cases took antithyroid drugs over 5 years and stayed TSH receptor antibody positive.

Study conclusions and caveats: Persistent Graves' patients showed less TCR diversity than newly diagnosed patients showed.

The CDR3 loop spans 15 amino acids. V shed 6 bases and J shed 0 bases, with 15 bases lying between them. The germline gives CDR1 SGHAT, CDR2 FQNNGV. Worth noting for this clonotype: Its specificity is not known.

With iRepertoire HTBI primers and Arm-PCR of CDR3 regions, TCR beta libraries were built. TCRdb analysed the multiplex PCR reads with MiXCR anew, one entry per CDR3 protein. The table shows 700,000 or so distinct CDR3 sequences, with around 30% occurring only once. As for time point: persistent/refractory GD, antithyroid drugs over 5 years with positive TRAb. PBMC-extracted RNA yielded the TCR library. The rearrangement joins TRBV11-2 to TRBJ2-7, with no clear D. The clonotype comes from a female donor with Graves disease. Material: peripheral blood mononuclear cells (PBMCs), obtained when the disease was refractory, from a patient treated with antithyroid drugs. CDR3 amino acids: CASSYKVNPSYEQYF. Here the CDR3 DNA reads TGTGCCAGCAGTTATAAAGTAAACCCCTCCTACGAGCAGTACTTC.